These T cell receptor beta chains were read from a single sample in a study of T cell responses to AZD1222 COVID-19 vaccine. Clones were sequenced by immunoSEQ multiplex PCR, and TCRdb holds only the in-frame ones, with some missing. In the table there are about 190,000 clones, 85% to 95% of which are singletons. The source material was peripheral blood, sampled on day 0 of AZD1222 vaccination. The receptor source for this set is an adult in good health. Both conserved end residues are part of each CDR3. The order of the fields is D gene, J gene, V gene, clone size, CDR3 DNA, CDR3 protein. D genes are given only for firm matches. Part of the rows lack a size; the others show once, few, many or a class for expanded clones.

D: -
J: TRBJ1-1
V: TRBV6-2/TRBV6-3
size: -
DNA: TGTGCCAGCAGTTATAGGGACGGGAACACTGAAGCTTTCTTT
CDR3: CASSYRDGNTEAFF

D: TRBD1
J: TRBJ2-4
V: TRBV5-1
size: -
DNA: TGCGCCAGCAGCGAGGGGAACAGGGGCCACATTCAGTACTTC
CDR3: CASSEGNRGHIQYF

D: -
J: TRBJ2-5
V: TRBV28
size: -
DNA: TGTGCCAGCAGTTTGGCTCCGGTGGGGACCCAGTACTTC
CDR3: CASSLAPVGTQYF

D: TRBD1
J: TRBJ1-1
V: TRBV4-2
size: once
DNA: TGTGCCAGCAGCCAAGAAGGGGGCAACACTGAAGCTTTCTTT
CDR3: CASSQEGGNTEAFF

D: TRBD1
J: TRBJ2-3
V: TRBV11-3
size: -
DNA: TGTGCCAGCAGCTTGACAGGGGCTAGGACAGATACGCAGTATTTT
CDR3: CASSLTGARTDTQYF

D: -
J: TRBJ1-1
V: TRBV4-2
size: -
DNA: TGTGCCAGCAGCCAAGATCCAGGCCTGAACACTGAAGCTTTCTTT
CDR3: CASSQDPGLNTEAFF

D: -
J: TRBJ1-5
V: TRBV19
size: -
DNA: TGTGCCAGTAGTATAGATGGGGGGTATAGCAATCAGCCCCAGCATTTT
CDR3: CASSIDGGYSNQPQHF

D: -
J: TRBJ2-7
V: TRBV12-3/TRBV12-4
size: -
DNA: TGTGCCAGCAGTTTGAGGTGGGGCCACGAGCAGTACTTC
CDR3: CASSLRWGHEQYF

D: -
J: TRBJ1-2
V: TRBV7-2
size: -
DNA: TGTGCCAGCAGGACAGGAGCTAACTATGGCTACACCTTC
CDR3: CASRTGANYGYTF

D: TRBD2
J: TRBJ2-2
V: TRBV27
size: -
DNA: TGTGCCAGCAGCCTGCGATCTAGCGGGGGGGCAACGAACACCGGGGAGCTGTTTTTT
CDR3: CASSLRSSGGATNTGELFF

D: TRBD1
J: TRBJ1-4
V: TRBV5-5
size: -
DNA: TGTGCCAGCAGCATTGGACAGGGGGCGTATGAAAAACTGTTTTTT
CDR3: CASSIGQGAYEKLFF

D: -
J: TRBJ1-1
V: TRBV19
size: -
DNA: TGTGCCAGTAGTTCGAAAGGACGGTCGAACACTGAAGCTTTCTTT
CDR3: CASSSKGRSNTEAFF

D: -
J: TRBJ2-7
V: TRBV2
size: -
DNA: TGTGCCTCAACCTTCAGGTGGCTCTCCTACGAGCAGTACTTC
CDR3: CASTFRWLSYEQYF

D: -
J: TRBJ1-1
V: TRBV3-1/TRBV3-2
size: -
DNA: TGTGCCAGCAGCCAAGGGCAATCGAACACTGAAGCTTTCTTT
CDR3: CASSQGQSNTEAFF

D: -
J: TRBJ1-2
V: TRBV3-1/TRBV3-2
size: -
DNA: TGTGCCAGCAGCCAAGAAGGGTGGGACTATGGCTACACCTTC
CDR3: CASSQEGWDYGYTF

D: -
J: TRBJ2-5
V: TRBV2
size: once
DNA: TGTGCCAGCAGTGAGGTCCAGGGAACCCAAGAGACCCAGTACTTC
CDR3: CASSEVQGTQETQYF

D: -
J: TRBJ2-2
V: TRBV5-8
size: once
DNA: TGTGCCAGCAGCTCAGCTCGGGTCACCGGGGAGCTGTTTTTT
CDR3: CASSSARVTGELFF

D: -
J: TRBJ2-7
V: TRBV10-2
size: -
DNA: TGCGCCAGCAGCCCCGGGTACTACGAGCAGTACTTC
CDR3: CASSPGYYEQYF

D: -
J: TRBJ1-5
V: TRBV5-1
size: -
DNA: TGCGCCAGCAGCTTGGGATCTGGGGGCAATCAGCCCCAGCATTTT
CDR3: CASSLGSGGNQPQHF

D: TRBD1
J: TRBJ1-6
V: TRBV10-3
size: -
DNA: TGTGCCATCAGCCAGGGGGACAGAGATAATTCACCCCTCCACTTT
CDR3: CAISQGDRDNSPLHF

D: -
J: TRBJ1-3
V: TRBV28
size: -
DNA: TGTGCCAGCAGTTTGGGGGGGGCGGATCCCTCTGGAAACACCATATATTTT
CDR3: CASSLGGADPSGNTIYF

D: -
J: TRBJ1-4
V: TRBV28
size: -
DNA: TGTGCCAGCAGTTGGAGGGGCCCAACTAATGAAAAACTGTTTTTT
CDR3: CASSWRGPTNEKLFF

D: -
J: TRBJ1-1
V: TRBV12-3/TRBV12-4
size: -
DNA: TGTGCCAGCAGTTTTAGGTGGGCTGAAGCTTTCTTT
CDR3: CASSFRWAEAFF

D: -
J: TRBJ1-1
V: TRBV30
size: -
DNA: TGTGCCTGGAGTTGGGACCCGAAAAGCGCTGAAGCTTTCTTT
CDR3: CAWSWDPKSAEAFF

D: TRBD1
J: TRBJ2-1
V: TRBV28
size: -
DNA: TGTGCCAGCAGCCCGCCCGGGACAGGAGGTTACAATGAGCAGTTCTTC
CDR3: CASSPPGTGGYNEQFF

D: -
J: TRBJ1-2
V: TRBV18
size: -
DNA: TGTGCCAGCTCACCACGGGAGGGGGAGTACTATGGCTACACCTTC
CDR3: CASSPREGEYYGYTF

D: -
J: TRBJ1-5
V: TRBV7-9
size: -
DNA: TGTGCCAGCTTTTGGGGCGGCAGGCGGGGTACTAATCAGCCCCAGCATTTT
CDR3: CASFWGGRRGTNQPQHF

D: TRBD2
J: TRBJ2-7
V: TRBV5-5
size: -
DNA: TGTGCCAGCAAGGGGACTAGCGAACAGTACTTC
CDR3: CASKGTSEQYF

D: -
J: TRBJ1-2
V: TRBV7-9
size: -
DNA: TGTGCCAGCAGCAGAGAGGACTATGGCTACACCTTC
CDR3: CASSREDYGYTF

D: -
J: TRBJ2-7
V: TRBV11-3
size: -
DNA: TGTGCCAGCAGCTTAGGTGGCGGCGAGCAGTACTTC
CDR3: CASSLGGGEQYF

D: TRBD1
J: TRBJ1-5
V: TRBV7-2
size: -
DNA: TGTGCCAGCAGCTTAGTCTTGGCAGGGGGCCTTAGCAATCAGCCCCAGCATTTT
CDR3: CASSLVLAGGLSNQPQHF

D: -
J: TRBJ1-3
V: TRBV7-2
size: -
DNA: TGTGCCAGCAGCCTACAGAGCTCTGGAAACACCATATATTTT
CDR3: CASSLQSSGNTIYF

D: -
J: TRBJ2-6
V: TRBV6-2/TRBV6-3
size: -
DNA: TGTGCCAGCAGTTACCCGACAGTACGGTCCTACTCTGGGGCCAACGTCCTGACTTTC
CDR3: CASSYPTVRSYSGANVLTF

D: TRBD1
J: TRBJ1-4
V: TRBV19
size: -
DNA: TGTGCCAGTAACTCGGGGACAGCGATTAATGAAAAACTGTTTTTT
CDR3: CASNSGTAINEKLFF

D: -
J: TRBJ2-7
V: TRBV19
size: -
DNA: TGTGCCAGTAGTATTTGGCGGACTTCCTACGAGCAGTACTTC
CDR3: CASSIWRTSYEQYF

D: TRBD1
J: TRBJ1-3
V: TRBV18
size: -
DNA: TGTGCCAGCTCACGTATACAGGGGGCAGACGGAAACACCATATATTTT
CDR3: CASSRIQGADGNTIYF

D: -
J: TRBJ2-7
V: TRBV3-1/TRBV3-2
size: -
DNA: TGTGCCAGCAGCGGTCCGGGACACCAGGAAAAGCAGTACTTC
CDR3: CASSGPGHQEKQYF

D: -
J: TRBJ2-7
V: TRBV27
size: -
DNA: TGTGCCAGCAGTTTGGGGGTCACCTCCTACGAGCAGTACTTC
CDR3: CASSLGVTSYEQYF

D: -
J: TRBJ1-2
V: TRBV18
size: -
DNA: TGTGCCAGCTCACCGAGAGAGGAAGGCTACACCTTC
CDR3: CASSPREEGYTF

D: -
J: TRBJ1-2
V: TRBV25-1
size: -
DNA: TGTGCCAGCAGTGGAAGATCTTTGGGGGAGTATGGCTACACCTTC
CDR3: CASSGRSLGEYGYTF

D: -
J: TRBJ1-2
V: TRBV18
size: -
DNA: TGTGCCAGCTCACCGGGGGGCAGATACTATGGCTACACCTTC
CDR3: CASSPGGRYYGYTF

D: -
J: TRBJ1-4
V: TRBV18
size: -
DNA: TGTGCCAGCTCAATCGCCGGGGGGGCTAATGAAAAACTGTTTTTT
CDR3: CASSIAGGANEKLFF

D: TRBD2
J: TRBJ2-2
V: TRBV9
size: once
DNA: TGTGCCAGCAGCGTGAAGCGGGGGAGCAACACCGGGGAGCTGTTTTTT
CDR3: CASSVKRGSNTGELFF

D: TRBD1
J: TRBJ2-1
V: TRBV3-1/TRBV3-2
size: -
DNA: TGTGCCAGCAGCCGAAGACACGGGACAGGGAAAGCCAATGAGCAGTTCTTC
CDR3: CASSRRHGTGKANEQFF

D: TRBD1
J: TRBJ1-2
V: TRBV2
size: -
DNA: TGTGCCAGCAGAGACCCAAGGGACAGCTTCCCCTATGGCTACACCTTC
CDR3: CASRDPRDSFPYGYTF

D: -
J: TRBJ1-2
V: TRBV2
size: -
DNA: TGTGCCGGCCAGATAAACTATGGCTACACCTTC
CDR3: CAGQINYGYTF

D: -
J: TRBJ1-2
V: TRBV5-1
size: -
DNA: TGCGCCAGCAGCTTACAGGGACTCGACTATGGCTACACCTTC
CDR3: CASSLQGLDYGYTF

D: -
J: TRBJ2-7
V: TRBV7-8
size: once
DNA: TGTGCCAGCAGCACAGGGGGAGGGGGGCTCTCCTACGAGCAGTACTTC
CDR3: CASSTGGGGLSYEQYF

D: -
J: TRBJ1-2
V: TRBV21-1
size: -
DNA: TGTGCCAGCAGTCAACTCCGGGGACAGGGGGCGCATGGCTACACCTTC
CDR3: CASSQLRGQGAHGYTF

D: TRBD1
J: TRBJ1-6
V: TRBV7-3
size: -
DNA: TGTGCCAGCAGCTCAACCGGGACAGGGGCCTCGCCCCTCCACTTT
CDR3: CASSSTGTGASPLHF

D: TRBD1
J: TRBJ1-2
V: TRBV5-4
size: -
DNA: TGTGCCAGCAGCTTGCCAATGGGGACAGGGGACCATGGCTACACCTTC
CDR3: CASSLPMGTGDHGYTF